This T cell receptor (beta chain) was profiled in a study of blood T cell repertoires in COVID-19 (dated by TCRdb to between 2020 and 2021). Describing the broader study: Collaborator samples came from the United States, Italy and Spain and covered acute and convalescent phases of COVID-19. A de-identified subject ID, COVID-19 status, age in years and sex were almost always included in the sample metadata. Deeply sampled blood TCRbeta repertoires from subjects exposed to, actively infected with, or recovered from COVID-19 were included in the dataset. Samples came from the ongoing ImmuneRACE study (first 160 participants) plus 1,254 subjects from 6 global collaborators. Where HLA class I and class II types were available, the types were taken from metadata supplied by the sample provider, not from assay-based typing. The repertoires were released in a freely available public database meant as a resource for research on the immune response to SARS-CoV-2. The prospective study material was composed of cDNA or gDNA derived from T cells, B-cell-depleted T cells, or PBMCs. Study-level results and caveats: Clinical and demographic metadata were provided uncurated, with the amount varying by source and participant.

Note on this clone: The specificity of this receptor is unknown. One base away there is no much larger clone; base qualities are not given.

TCRbeta CDR3 regions were amplified from genomic DNA by means of the immunoSEQ Assay, a bias-controlled multiplex PCR. The paper's data handling went like this. Nucleated cell counts per sample were estimated from amplification of reference gene primers within the assay. To quantify the absolute abundance of each unique TCRbeta CDR3 rearrangement, sequence reads were collapsed and filtered. Productive Simpson clonality was computed per sample as the square root of Simpson's diversity index over productive rearrangements. TCRdb stores this immuneACCESS table with in-frame sequences only. Part of the clones is absent; in the studies checked, under half of the shortfall reflects unresolved V genes, and no reason is known for the rest. V and J calls and clone size are copied from that table; D and trimming were computed from the DNA. The sample table holds about 110,000 clones, of which 72% were seen once. The top ten clones comprise around 7.3% of the sample.

The germline V gene supplies CDR1 MNHEY and CDR2 SVGAGI. The cysteine opens and the phenylalanine closes a CDR3 of 13 amino acids. Kept here is only the CDR3 DNA, which spans 39 bases and is read in frame from base 1. V and J lose 5 bases and 3 bases, and a span of 10 bases separates them. The collaborating institutions used their own protocols to collect whole blood in K2EDTA tubes. For TCRbeta analysis, collaborator samples were shipped as frozen whole blood, as isolated PBMCs, or as DNA extracted from either sample type. This TCR derives from a woman aged 55-69 years with acute or convalescent COVID-19. The sequenced sample consisted of peripheral blood. Recombination linked TRBV6-5 to TRBJ1-2; the D segment could be TRBD1, given 5 matching bases. The nucleotides read TGTGCCAGCAGTATGACCAGGGACTATGGCTACACCTTC. The translation is CASSMTRDYGYTF.